The clone carrying this T cell receptor beta chain was recorded many times. Its antigen is still unknown. The record originates from a study of response to subunit inactivated influenza vaccine. Overall study findings and caveats: Only a handful of new T cells, the authors suggested, are recruited with each seasonal influenza vaccination.

V lost 5 bases and J 6 bases, leaving 20 bases between the germline ends. The CDR3 sequence is 15 residues long. The germline V gene has CDR1 WNHNN and CDR2 SYGVQD (reference sequence). TCRdb re-called the RT-PCR reads through MiXCR, storing one row per CDR3 protein. The profile shows roughly 500,000 distinct CDR3 sequences, approximately 15% of them singletons. This material consisted of CD4+ T cells sorted from PBMCs, taken 23 months after vaccination. The TCR was taken from a man aged 45 to 75 who received an inactivated influenza vaccine. The chain links TRBV10-1 to TRBJ2-7; D uncertain. CDR3 nucleotides: TGCGCCAGCAGTCCATCTTTTTCCGGGCTGGTCGAGCAGTACTTC. Translated: CASSPSFSGLVEQYF.